These 2 T cell receptor beta chains share one sample of origin, sequenced in a study of blood T cell repertoires in COVID-19. The assay was immunoSEQ multiplex PCR, and TCRdb's table has in-frame clones only and misses some. Found here are around 120,000 clones, roughly 87% of them singletons; the top ten hold about a tenth. The sequencing input was peripheral blood. Every receptor here comes from a man of 80 years or more with acute or convalescent COVID-19.

The rearrangement links TRBV5-1 to TRBJ2-7; 13 nucleotides line up with TRBD2. Trimming took 4 bases from V and 1 from J; bases not matched to a gene: 5. This CDR3 has 16 residues. Germline CDR1 reads SGHRS; CDR2 reads YFSETQ. CDR3 nucleotides: TGCGCCAGCAGCGAAAGGACTAGCGGGAGTTCCTACGAGCAGTACTTC. This translates into CASSERTSGSSYEQYF.

This chain connects TRBV9 to TRBJ2-3; 8 bases are shared with TRBD2. This CDR3 is 16 amino acids long. J gave up 3 bases and V 0 bases, and 6 bases lay outside the gene matches. Germline CDR1 reads SGDLS; CDR2 reads YYNGEE. The CDR3 reads CASSVDVGGATDTQYF. The CDR3 nucleotides read TGTGCCAGCAGCGTAGACGTCGGGGGGGCGACAGATACGCAGTATTTT.